The present entry profiles one TCR beta chain with its context. Its antigen is as yet unknown. The data are from a study of cytomegalovirus exposure and HLA in healthy donors. In the PCR, 60 Vbeta and 13 Jbeta primers were used. Generated by immunoSEQ multiplex PCR, the TCRdb table keeps only in-frame clones and is missing some. The sample lists about 150,000 clones, 63% occurring once. The study, taken as a whole, reports: Among TCR sequences, most were rare, though some public TCRs appeared in many donors.

This CDR3 spans 18 amino acids. Germline V CDR1 and CDR2: MGHRA, YSYEKL. Trimming took off 3 bases at V and 4 bases at J, with 19 bases between the two ends. The rearrangement joins TRBV4-1 to TRBJ2-6, with D perhaps TRBD2 (6 bases). The origin of this receptor is an older woman in good health and CMV-seropositive. The material sequenced was PBMCs. The CDR3, as DNA: TGCGCCAGCAGCCAGGAGGGCCTTTTAGGGGTCGGGGCCAACGTCCTGACTTTC. Translated: CASSQEGLLGVGANVLTF.